This T cell receptor beta chain was documented in a study of T cells in narcolepsy (dated by TCRdb to 2016 to 2019). About the investigation overall: The study enrolled patients with narcolepsy type 1 or type 2 (NT1, NT2) together with healthy control donors. The study used TCR Vbeta sequencing to track clonotypes in blood and CSF while looking for autoreactive T cells in narcolepsy patients that target self-antigens of hypocretin neurons (hypocretin, TRIB2).

For TCR Vbeta sequencing, memory CD4+ T cells were sorted ex vivo from the peripheral blood of both healthy controls and narcolepsy patients. As encoded in the germline V gene, CDR1 is SGHRS while CDR2 is YFSETQ. Including cysteine and phenylalanine, the CDR3 has 12 amino acids. The CDR3 DNA has 36 bases and is translated from base 1. A distance of 5 bases separates the germline ends of V and J, which lose 0 bases and 5 bases respectively. About this clone: The clone's antigen remains unknown. No much larger clone is present one base from it, and per-base qualities are unavailable.

Receptor libraries were prepared by the immunoSEQ multiplex PCR assay. TCRdb's version of the immuneACCESS table is confined to in-frame rearrangements and falls short of the full clone set. An unresolved V gene accounts for under half of the shortfall where checked; the remainder is of unknown origin. In this sample the table shows about 32,000 clones, around 77% of which occur a single time. 3.8% of the sample is taken by the ten largest. Broader findings and caveats from the paper: Patients and controls had comparable numbers of sequenced blood memory CD4+ clonotypes, averaging about 37,000 and 33,000, respectively. Plots comparing CSF and blood CD4+ T cell clonotypes from the same patient highlighted HCRT-specific and TRIB2-specific autoreactive clonotypes. No sequences matching autoreactive T cell clones were contained in some blood memory CD4+ repertoires from patients and controls. According to the report, autoreactive clonotypes were detected serially in the blood of the same patients and of different patients, but not in healthy controls.

The clonotype was recovered from a human donor in good health. The specimen sequenced was memory (CD45RA-) CD4+ T cells from blood. What this sample's cell subset or site label stands for: memory T cells sorted ex vivo from peripheral blood. Rearrangement joined TRBV5-1 to TRBJ1-2, with no reliable assignment of the D segment. CDR3 sequence: CASSLAGYGYTF. At the DNA level, the sequence is TGCGCCAGCAGCTTGGCGGGGTATGGCTACACCTTC.